Shown below are 2 T cell receptor beta chains from a single sample sequenced in a study of T-cell memory formation after mild COVID-19. In TCRdb, the 5' RACE reads were re-called with MiXCR into one record per CDR3 protein. In the table there are 250,000 to 300,000 distinct CDR3 sequences, roughly 8.2% of which are singletons. The sample taken for sequencing was PBMCs or a T cell subset sorted from them (not recorded which). The source of these receptors is a man younger than 30 who had mild COVID-19 (a few samples of this study predate the infection). Cell type and time point are not known.

This clonotype was counted many times. The chain combines TRBV7-2 with TRBJ1-2, with a tentative D call TRBD1 (6 bases). This CDR3 has 14 amino acids. Between the trimmed V and J ends, which lost 5 bases and 4 bases, there was a span of 14 bases. The V gene's germline CDR1 is SGHTA and CDR2 FQGNSA. The CDR3 loop is CASSGQLSGYGYTF. DNA for the CDR3: TGTGCCAGCAGCGGACAGCTAAGTGGCTATGGCTACACCTTC.

The chain employs TRBV7-2 and TRBJ2-6; D gene unclear. CDR1 is SGHTA and CDR2 is FQGNSA in the germline V gene. The CDR3 has 16 residues. The V and J ends lost 6 bases and 4 bases respectively, with 16 bases between them. The DNA for the CDR3 is TGTGCCAGCAGGAATCAAGGAACTATGGGGGCCAACGTCCTGACTTTC. Protein: CASRNQGTMGANVLTF.